The TCR beta chain described here comes from a study of blood T cells in healthy people across ages. Study results and limitations: Naive T cell percentage showed a strong correlation with TCR beta diversity. TCR beta diversity, measured per million T cells, fell in a roughly linear way with age.

With respect to this clonotype: Its target is unknown. A read error may produce the germline difference seen at one junction end.

A sample-barcoded 5' primer and a J-beta primer mix were used in a second PCR of roughly 7 to 11 cycles. TCRdb reanalysed the 5' RACE reads using MiXCR and keeps one entry per CDR3 protein. The repertoire holds hundreds of thousands of distinct CDR3 sequences, with more than 20% as singletons. Sequenced: blood. The receptor's source is a man between 65 and 79 years old in good health.

The CDR3 DNA sequence: TGCGCCAGCAGCTTGGGTCAGGGAGCACAAGAGCCCCAGTACTTC. This sequence encodes CASSLGQGAQEPQYF. This sequence joins TRBV5-1 and TRBJ2-5; the D call may be TRBD1 or TRBD2 (5 bases each). CDR1 is SGHRS, CDR2 YFSETQ, per germline. The CDR3 is 15 amino acids. Drawing the rest from reference TRBV5-1 and TRBJ2-5, the complete variable domain is KAGVTQTPRYLIKTRGQQVTLSCSPISGHRSVSWYQQTPGQGLQFLFEYFSETQRNKGNFPGRFSGRQFSNSRSEMNVSTLELGDSALYLCASSLGQGAQEPQYFGPGTRLLVL.